The table lists the clone carrying this T cell receptor (beta chain) with many counts. Its antigen is still unknown. Germline V lookup: CDR1 PRHDT, CDR2 FYEKMQ (reference sequence). Between the trimmed V and J ends, which lost 5 bases and 6 bases, there was a span of 19 bases. The CDR3 sequence is 15 residues long. This entry belongs to a study of regulatory T cells in long-lasting Graves disease. Study-level points and caveats: Segments TRBV28, TRBJ1-2 and TRBJ2-5 showed preferential usage in persistent disease. TCR diversity was lower in persistent than newly diagnosed Graves' disease.

Both iRepertoire HTBI primers and Arm-PCR of CDR3 regions were used to build the TCR beta libraries. TCRdb passed the multiplex PCR reads through MiXCR, listing each CDR3 protein once. The table has 200,000 to 250,000 distinct CDR3 sequences, roughly 19% seen once. Described time point: newly diagnosed GD, antithyroid drugs for less than 3 months. Generation of the TCR library employed RNA extracted from PBMCs. Graves' disease diagnoses followed American Thyroid Association guidelines. The same specimen was also included in a second study, on T cells in Graves' hyperthyroidism and ophthalmopathy. From that second work: Separation of ophthalmopathy from stable hyperthyroidism was achieved by a 13 V-J model.

The TCR comes from a woman in her 30s with Graves disease. The input for sequencing was peripheral blood mononuclear cells (PBMCs), taken at new diagnosis, from a patient treated with antithyroid drugs. This chain uses TRBV13 with TRBJ1-2; tentatively, D is TRBD1 (5 bases). The CDR3 bases are TGTGCCAGCAGCCTATGGGGCGGGGCTGGGCATGGCTACACCTTC. Translation gives CASSLWGGAGHGYTF.